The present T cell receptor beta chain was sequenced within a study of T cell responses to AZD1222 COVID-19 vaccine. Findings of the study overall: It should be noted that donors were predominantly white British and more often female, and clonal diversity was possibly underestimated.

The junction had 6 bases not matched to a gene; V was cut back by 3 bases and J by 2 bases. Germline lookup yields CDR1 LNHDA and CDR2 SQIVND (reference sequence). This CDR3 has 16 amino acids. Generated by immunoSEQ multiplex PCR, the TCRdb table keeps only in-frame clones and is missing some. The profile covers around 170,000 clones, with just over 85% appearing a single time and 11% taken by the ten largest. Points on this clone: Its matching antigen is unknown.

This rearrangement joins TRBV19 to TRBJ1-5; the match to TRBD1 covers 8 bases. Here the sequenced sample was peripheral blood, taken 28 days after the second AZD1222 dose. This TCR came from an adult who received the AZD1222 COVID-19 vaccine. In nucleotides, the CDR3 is TGTGCCAGTAGTATCAGGGGGCCAATGGGCAATCAGCCCCAGCATTTT. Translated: CASSIRGPMGNQPQHF.